The clone carrying this T cell receptor (beta chain) was seen only once. Data came from immunoSEQ multiplex PCR; TCRdb stores just in-frame clones and leaves some out. The table lists 100,000 to 150,000 clones, around 90% of them singletons, with under 2% in the top ten. The data stem from a study of cytomegalovirus exposure and HLA in healthy donors. Between the trimmed V and J ends, which lost 2 bases and 6 bases, there was a span of 10 bases. This CDR3 has 13 amino acids. Germline loops: CDR1 SGDLS, CDR2 YYNGEE. Sequenced input: PBMCs. This clonotype originated in a young woman in good health and CMV-seronegative. The chain joins TRBV9 to TRBJ2-3, with D perhaps TRBD2 (6 bases). CDR3 DNA sequence: TGTGCCAGCAGCGTGGAGGGGAGGGATACGCAGTATTTT. Amino acids: CASSVEGRDTQYF.